This TCR beta chain was observed in a study of T-cell memory formation after mild COVID-19. Study-level results: Contracting clones, day 15 to 85, had balanced CD4/CD8, and later expanders favored CD4+.

CDR1 MGHRA and CDR2 YSYEKL come from the germline V gene. The CDR3 runs to 12 residues. V lost 4 bases and J 13 bases, leaving 17 bases between the germline ends. Only a few counts were recorded for this clonotype. Antigen unknown. Via MiXCR, TCRdb re-called the 5' RACE reads, giving one row per CDR3 protein. Here the sample spans just over 60,000 distinct CDR3 sequences, approximately 9% being singletons. The specimen sequenced was PBMCs or a T cell subset sorted from them (not recorded which). The receptor's source is a man aged 18-30 years who had mild COVID-19 (a few samples of this study predate the infection). Cell type and time point are not known. J is TRBJ2-7 and V is TRBV4-1; perhaps TRBD2 as D (6 bases). The CDR3: CASSPVGGSIYV. As DNA, the CDR3 is TGCGCCAGCAGCCCCGTCGGAGGGTCGATATACGTC.